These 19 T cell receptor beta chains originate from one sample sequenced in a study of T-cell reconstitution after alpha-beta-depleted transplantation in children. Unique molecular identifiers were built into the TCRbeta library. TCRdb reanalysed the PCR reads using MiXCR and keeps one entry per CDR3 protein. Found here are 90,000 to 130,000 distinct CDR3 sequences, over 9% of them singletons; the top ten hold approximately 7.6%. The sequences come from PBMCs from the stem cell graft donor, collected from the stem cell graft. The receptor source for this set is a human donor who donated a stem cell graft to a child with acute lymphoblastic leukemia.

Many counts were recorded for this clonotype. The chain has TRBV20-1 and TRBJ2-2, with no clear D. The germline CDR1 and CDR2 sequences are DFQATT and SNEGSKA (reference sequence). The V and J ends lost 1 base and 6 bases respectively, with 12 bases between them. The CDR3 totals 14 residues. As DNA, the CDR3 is TGCAGTGCTAGAGCTCTTCTAGGTCCCGGGGAGCTGTTTTTT. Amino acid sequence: CSARALLGPGELFF.

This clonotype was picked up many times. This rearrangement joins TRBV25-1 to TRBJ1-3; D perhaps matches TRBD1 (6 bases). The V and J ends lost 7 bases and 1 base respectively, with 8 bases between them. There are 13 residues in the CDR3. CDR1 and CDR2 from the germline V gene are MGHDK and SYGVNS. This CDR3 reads CASTQGSGNTIYF. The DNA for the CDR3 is TGTGCCAGCACACAGGGATCTGGAAACACCATATATTTT. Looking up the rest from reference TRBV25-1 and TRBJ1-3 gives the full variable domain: EADIYQTPRYLVIGTGKKITLECSQTMGHDKMYWYQQDPGMELHLIHYSYGVNSTEKGDLSSESTVSRIRTEHFPLTLESARPSHTSQYLCASTQGSGNTIYFGEGSWLTVV.

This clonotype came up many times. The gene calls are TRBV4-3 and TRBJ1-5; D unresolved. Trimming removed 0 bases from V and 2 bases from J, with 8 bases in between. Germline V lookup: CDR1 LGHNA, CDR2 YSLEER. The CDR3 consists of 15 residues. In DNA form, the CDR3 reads TGCGCCAGCAGCCAAGAAGGGAGTGGCAATCAGCCCCAGCATTTT. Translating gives CASSQEGSGNQPQHF.

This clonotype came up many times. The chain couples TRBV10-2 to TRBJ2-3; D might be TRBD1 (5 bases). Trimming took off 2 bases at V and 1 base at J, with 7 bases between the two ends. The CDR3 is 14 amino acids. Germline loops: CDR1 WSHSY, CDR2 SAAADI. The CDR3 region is CASSETGRTDTQYF. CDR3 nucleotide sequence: TGCGCCAGCAGTGAGACAGGCCGCACAGATACGCAGTATTTT.

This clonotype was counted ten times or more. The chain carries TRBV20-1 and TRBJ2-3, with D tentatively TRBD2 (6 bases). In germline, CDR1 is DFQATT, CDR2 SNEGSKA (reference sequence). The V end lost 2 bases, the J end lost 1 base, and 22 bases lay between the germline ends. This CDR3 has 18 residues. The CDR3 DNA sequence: TGCAGTGCTAGATTACCGGGACCGGGAACGGGGGGCACAGATACGCAGTATTTT. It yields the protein CSARLPGPGTGGTDTQYF.

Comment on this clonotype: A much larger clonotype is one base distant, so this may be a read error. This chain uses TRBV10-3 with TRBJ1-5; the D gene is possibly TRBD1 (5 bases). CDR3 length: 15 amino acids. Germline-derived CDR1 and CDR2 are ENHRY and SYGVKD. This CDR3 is CAISDDSYSKQPQHF. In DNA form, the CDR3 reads TGTGCCATCAGCGATGACAGTTATAGCAAACAGCCCCAGCATTTT.

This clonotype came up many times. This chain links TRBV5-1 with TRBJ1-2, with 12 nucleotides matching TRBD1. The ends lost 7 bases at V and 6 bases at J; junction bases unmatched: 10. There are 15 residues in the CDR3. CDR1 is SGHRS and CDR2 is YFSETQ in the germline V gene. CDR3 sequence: CASPATGTGGDGYTF. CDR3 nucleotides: TGCGCCAGCCCGGCAACCGGGACAGGGGGCGATGGCTACACCTTC.

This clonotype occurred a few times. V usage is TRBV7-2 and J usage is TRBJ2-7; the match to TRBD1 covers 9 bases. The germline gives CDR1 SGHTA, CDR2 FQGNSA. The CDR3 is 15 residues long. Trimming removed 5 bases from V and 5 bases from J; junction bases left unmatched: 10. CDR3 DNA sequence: TGTGCCAGCAGCACCGCCCCGGGACAGGGCAACGAGCAGTACTTC. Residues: CASSTAPGQGNEQYF.

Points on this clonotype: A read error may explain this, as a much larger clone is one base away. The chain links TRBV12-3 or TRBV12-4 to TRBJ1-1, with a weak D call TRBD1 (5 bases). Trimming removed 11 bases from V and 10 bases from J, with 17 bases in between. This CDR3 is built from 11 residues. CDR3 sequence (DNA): TGTGCCGGCAATATGCAGGGTGCAGCTTTCTTT. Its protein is CAGNMQGAAFF.

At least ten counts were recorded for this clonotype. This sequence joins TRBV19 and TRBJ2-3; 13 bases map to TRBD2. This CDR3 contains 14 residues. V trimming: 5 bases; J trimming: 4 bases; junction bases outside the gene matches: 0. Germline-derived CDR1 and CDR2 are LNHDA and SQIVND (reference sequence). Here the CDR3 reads CASSGLAGADTQYF. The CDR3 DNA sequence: TGTGCCAGTAGTGGACTAGCGGGAGCAGATACGCAGTATTTT.

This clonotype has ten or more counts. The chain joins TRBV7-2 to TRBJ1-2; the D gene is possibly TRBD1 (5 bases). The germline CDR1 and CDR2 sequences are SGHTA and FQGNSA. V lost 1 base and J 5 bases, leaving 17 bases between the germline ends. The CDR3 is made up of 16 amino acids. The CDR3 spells CASSLVGVGQAYGYTF. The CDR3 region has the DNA TGTGCCAGCAGCTTAGTCGGGGTGGGGCAAGCTTATGGCTACACCTTC.

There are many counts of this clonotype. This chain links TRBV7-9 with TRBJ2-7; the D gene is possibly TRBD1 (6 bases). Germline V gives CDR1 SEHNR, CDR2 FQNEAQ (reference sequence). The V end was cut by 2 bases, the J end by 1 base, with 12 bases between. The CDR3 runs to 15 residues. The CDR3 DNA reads TGTGCCAGCAGCTTAACGAAGCAGGGGTCCTACGAGCAGTACTTC. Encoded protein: CASSLTKQGSYEQYF.

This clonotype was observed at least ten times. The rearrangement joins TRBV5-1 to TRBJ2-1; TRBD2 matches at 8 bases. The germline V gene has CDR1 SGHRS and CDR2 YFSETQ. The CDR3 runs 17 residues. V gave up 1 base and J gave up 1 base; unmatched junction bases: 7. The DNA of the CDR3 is TGCGCCAGCAGCTTGATGGGGATAGCGGGATCCTACAATGAGCAGTTCTTC. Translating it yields CASSLMGIAGSYNEQFF. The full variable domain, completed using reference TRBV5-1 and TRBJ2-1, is KAGVTQTPRYLIKTRGQQVTLSCSPISGHRSVSWYQQTPGQGLQFLFEYFSETQRNKGNFPGRFSGRQFSNSRSEMNVSTLELGDSALYLCASSLMGIAGSYNEQFFGPGTRLTVL.

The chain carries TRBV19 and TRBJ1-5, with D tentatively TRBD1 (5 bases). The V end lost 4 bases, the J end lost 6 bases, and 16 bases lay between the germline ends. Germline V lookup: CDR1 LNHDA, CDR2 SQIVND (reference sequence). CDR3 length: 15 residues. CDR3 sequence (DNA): TGTGCCAGTAGTACCCTAACAGGTGCGGTTCAGCCCCAGCATTTT. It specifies CASSTLTGAVQPQHF.

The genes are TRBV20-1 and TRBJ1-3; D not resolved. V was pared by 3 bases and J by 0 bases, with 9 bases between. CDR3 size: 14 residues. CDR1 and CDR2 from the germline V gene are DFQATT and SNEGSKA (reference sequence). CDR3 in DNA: TGCAGTGCTAGTGTCGATAACTCTGGAAACACCATATATTTT. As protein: CSASVDNSGNTIYF.

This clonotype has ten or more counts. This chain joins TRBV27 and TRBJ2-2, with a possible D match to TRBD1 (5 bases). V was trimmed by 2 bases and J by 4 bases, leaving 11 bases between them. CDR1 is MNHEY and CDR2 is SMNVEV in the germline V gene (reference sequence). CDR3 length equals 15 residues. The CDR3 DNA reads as TGTGCCAGCAGTTTAACACAGGCCAGCACCGGGGAGCTGTTTTTT. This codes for CASSLTQASTGELFF.

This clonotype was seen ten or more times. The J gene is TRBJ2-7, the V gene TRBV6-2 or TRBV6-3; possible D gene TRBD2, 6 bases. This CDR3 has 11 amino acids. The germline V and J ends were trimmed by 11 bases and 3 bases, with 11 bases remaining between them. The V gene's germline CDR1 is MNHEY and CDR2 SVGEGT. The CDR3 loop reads CAVGTYYEQYF. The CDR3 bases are TGTGCCGTGGGGACTTACTACGAGCAGTACTTC.

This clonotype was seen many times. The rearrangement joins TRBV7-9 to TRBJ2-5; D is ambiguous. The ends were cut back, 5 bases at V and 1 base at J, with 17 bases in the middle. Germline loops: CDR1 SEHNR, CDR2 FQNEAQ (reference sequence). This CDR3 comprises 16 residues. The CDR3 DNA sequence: TGTGCCAGCAGCACAACCCCCGCAGACATCCAAGAGACCCAGTACTTC. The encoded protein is CASSTTPADIQETQYF.

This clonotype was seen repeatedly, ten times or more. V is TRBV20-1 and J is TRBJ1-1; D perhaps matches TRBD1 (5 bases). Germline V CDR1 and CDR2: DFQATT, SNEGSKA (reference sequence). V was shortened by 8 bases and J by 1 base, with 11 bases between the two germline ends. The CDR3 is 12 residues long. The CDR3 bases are TGCAGTCTTACTACAGGGAACACTGAAGCTTTCTTT. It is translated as CSLTTGNTEAFF.